This T cell receptor (beta chain) was sequenced in a study of glioma-infiltrating T cells after dendritic cell vaccination. Study-level results: Only a small number of patients had complete blood and tumor samples. TCR clonality showed no direct relationship with survival.

Sequenced by immunoSEQ multiplex PCR; TCRdb stores in-frame clones only, minus some. The repertoire holds fewer than 90,000 clones, with roughly 87% as singletons. In the case of this clone: Its antigen is currently unknown.

The CDR3 loop spans 14 amino acids. The V gene lost 4 bases and the J gene lost 3 bases, with 14 bases spanning the gap. Germline V gene lookup returns CDR1 SGHDT and CDR2 YYEEEE. The time point was: after dendritic cell vaccination, including at tumor progression/relapse. This TCR came from a human donor with glioblastoma. This chain connects TRBV5-6 to TRBJ2-7; D is unresolved. Source: blood, taken after dendritic cell vaccination. CDR3 nucleotides: TGTGCCAGCAGCCCTCTGGCAATAAGCTACGAGCAGTACTTC. Its translation is CASSPLAISYEQYF.